Each of the 23 T cell receptor beta chains below was sequenced from the same sample in a study of human T cells and chemical hapten exposure. MiXCR, run by TCRdb on the RACE reads, gives a single entry per CDR3 protein. The data hold approximately 370,000 distinct CDR3 sequences, with about 5% observed a single time. This sample's time point: pre-sensitization, week 0. As for treatment: therapeutic diphenylcyclopropenone sensitization with weekly scalp DPC. Specimen: whole blood, collected in connection with sensitization to the hapten diphenylcyclopropenone (DPC). The receptors were gathered from a woman aged 18-29 years with alopecia areata. Some clones in this sample may be carry-over from other donors' samples.

The CDR3 sequence is CASSRVAGGTGELFF. Written as DNA, the CDR3 is TGCGCCAGCAGCCGGGTAGCGGGGGGGACCGGGGAGCTGTTTTTT. This chain connects TRBV4-1 to TRBJ2-2; 11 bases align to TRBD2. With 4 bases clipped from V and 5 bases from J, the junction kept 3 bases outside the gene matches. CDR1 MGHRA and CDR2 YSYEKL come from the germline V gene. CDR3 length equals 15 residues.

The sample holds many counts of this clonotype. The chain employs TRBV24-1 and TRBJ2-2, with a tentative D call TRBD2 (5 bases). The CDR3 has 15 amino acids. V was cut by 0 bases and J by 3 bases, with 7 bases left in between. The germline CDR1 and CDR2 sequences are KGHDR and SFDVKD. In DNA, the CDR3 is TGTGCCACCAGTGATTTGCAGAGGGACACCGGGGAGCTGTTTTTT. It encodes CATSDLQRDTGELFF.

This clonotype showed up just a few times. CDR3 DNA sequence: TGTGCCAGCTCACCACCAAATTTACAGGGGGCAGGCGAGCAGTACTTC. Translation gives CASSPPNLQGAGEQYF. This chain joins TRBV18 and TRBJ2-7; 9 bases map to TRBD1. Germline V gives CDR1 KGHSH, CDR2 LQKENI. The trim removed 0 bases at V and 6 bases at J, leaving 9 bases unmatched. This CDR3 contains 16 residues.

This clonotype was detected ten times or more. CDR3 residues: CASSLSGGAPAGELFF. The CDR3 nucleotides are TGTGCCAGCAGCCTTAGCGGGGGGGCCCCCGCCGGGGAGCTGTTTTTT. The chain carries TRBV7-3 and TRBJ2-2; 11 bases agree with TRBD2. This CDR3 is 16 amino acids long. Germline CDR1 reads SGHTA; CDR2 reads FQGTGA. Trimming at V came to 5 bases and at J to 6 bases, leaving 8 bases not matched to a gene.

There are many counts of this clonotype. The rearrangement links TRBV9 to TRBJ2-3; 7 nucleotides match TRBD1. This CDR3 is 18 amino acids long. Trimming at V came to 4 bases and at J to 6 bases, leaving 20 bases not matched to a gene. Germline values: CDR1 SGDLS, CDR2 YYNGEE. CDR3 loop: CASSIGGGTGAAADTQYF. CDR3 DNA: TGTGCCAGCAGCATAGGGGGCGGCACAGGCGCAGCAGCGGATACGCAGTATTTT.

There are many counts of this clonotype. The chain recombines TRBV12-3 or TRBV12-4 with TRBJ1-1, with D uncertain. V was cut by 7 bases and J by 5 bases, with 11 bases left in between. This CDR3 comprises 12 residues. The CDR3 reads CASTMTQTEAFF. For the CDR3, the DNA is TGTGCCAGCACCATGACCCAGACTGAAGCTTTCTTT.

In its sample, this clonotype was seen many times. This rearrangement joins TRBV6-2 or TRBV6-3 to TRBJ2-5, with D perhaps being TRBD1 or TRBD2 (5 bases each). There are 17 residues in the CDR3. Germline CDR1 MNHEY, CDR2 SVGEGT. The V and J ends lost 2 bases and 3 bases respectively, with 19 bases between them. The CDR3 is CASSYLVRGRGEETQYF. The CDR3 DNA follows: TGTGCCAGCAGTTACCTAGTCCGGGGAAGAGGGGAAGAGACCCAGTACTTC.

This clonotype was observed many times. The V gene is TRBV3-1, the J gene TRBJ2-5; D is uncertain. V was clipped by 4 bases and J by 2 bases, with 5 bases between them. The germline V gene encodes CDR1 LGHDT and CDR2 YNNKEL (reference sequence). This CDR3 is 12 amino acids long. For the CDR3, the DNA is TGTGCCAGCAGCCCTTTGCAAGAGACCCAGTACTTC. This encodes CASSPLQETQYF.

This clonotype was picked up a small number of times. The chain uses TRBV27 and TRBJ2-4; D assignment may be TRBD1 or TRBD2 (5 bases each). V lost 6 bases and J lost 5, with 11 bases in between. CDR3 length: 13 amino acids. CDR1 MNHEY and CDR2 SMNVEV come from the germline V gene (reference sequence). CDR3 loop: CASSSGPENIQYF. The CDR3 DNA reads as TGTGCCAGCAGCTCGGGGCCCGAAAACATTCAGTACTTC.

In its sample, this clonotype was seen many times. The genes are TRBV27 and TRBJ2-6, with D possibly being TRBD1 (5 bases). The CDR3 loop spans 17 amino acids. V was cut by 6 bases and J by 0 bases, with 15 bases left in between. CDR1 is MNHEY, CDR2 SMNVEV, per germline (reference sequence). The CDR3: CASRRKGLISGANVLTF. The CDR3 DNA is TGTGCCAGCAGACGTAAGGGGTTGATCTCTGGGGCCAACGTCCTGACTTTC.

The chain couples TRBV7-9 to TRBJ2-3, with a possible D match to TRBD1 (6 bases). CDR1 and CDR2 from the germline V gene are SEHNR and FQNEAQ (reference sequence). The CDR3 is made up of 14 amino acids. Deletions cut 11 bases from V and 6 bases from J, with 21 bases between. Here the CDR3 DNA reads TGTGCCGCTTACCGGGACACCTCGGTGGATACGCAGTATTTT. This gives the protein CAAYRDTSVDTQYF. Based on the CDR3 plus reference TRBV7-9 and TRBJ2-3, the full variable domain is DTGVSQNPRHKITKRGQNVTFRCDPISEHNRLYWYRQTLGQGPEFLTYFQNEAQLEKSRLLSDRFSAERPKGSFSTLEIQRTEQGDSAMYLCAAYRDTSVDTQYFGPGTRLTVL.

The chain couples TRBV12-3 or TRBV12-4 to TRBJ1-6, with D possibly being TRBD1 (6 bases). The V end was cut by 6 bases, the J end by 8 bases, with 14 bases between. This CDR3 is built from 14 residues. CDR3 in DNA: TGTGCCAGCAGCCCGGGCAGGGGTTATTCACCCCTCCACTTT. Protein: CASSPGRGYSPLHF.

The genes are TRBV15 and TRBJ2-7, with D uncertain. From germline, CDR1 is LNHNV and CDR2 YYDKDF (reference sequence). The V end lost 5 bases, the J end lost 1 base, and 15 bases lay between the germline ends. The CDR3 extends over 15 amino acids. The CDR3 bases are TGTGCCACCAGCGGGGAAAGATCAACTTCCTACGAGCAGTACTTC. Translating it yields CATSGERSTSYEQYF.

This clonotype was counted many times. The chain links TRBV4-3 to TRBJ2-4; unclear D gene. V was shortened by 0 bases and J by 5 bases, with 5 bases between the two germline ends. This CDR3 comprises 13 residues. Germline-derived CDR1 and CDR2 are LGHNA and YSLEER. CDR3 sequence (DNA): TGCGCCAGCAGCCAAGACCCAGAAAACATTCAGTACTTC. Protein sequence: CASSQDPENIQYF.

This clonotype was counted only a few times. The rearrangement joins TRBV5-4 to TRBJ2-1; D is unresolved. CDR1 and CDR2 from the germline V gene are SGHNT and YYREEE (reference sequence). Trimming stripped 2 bases from V and 0 bases from J, with 9 bases between. This CDR3 comprises 15 residues. The DNA of the CDR3 is TGTGCCAGCAGCTTAGTTTCGAGCTCCTACAATGAGCAGTTCTTC. Protein: CASSLVSSSYNEQFF.

This clonotype showed up many times. The rearrangement links TRBV4-3 to TRBJ1-5; D is possibly TRBD1 (6 bases). The ends were cut back, 1 base at V and 6 bases at J, with 19 bases in the middle. The CDR3 totals 17 residues. Germline V CDR1 and CDR2: LGHNA, YSLEER. The CDR3 DNA reads as TGCGCCAGCAGCCAAGGCGGCAGGGGTACGGGGAGTCAGCCCCAGCATTTT. Translated: CASSQGGRGTGSQPQHF.

A few counts support this clonotype. The genes are TRBV20-1 and TRBJ2-4; D is uncertain. The CDR3 totals 14 residues. Germline-derived CDR1 and CDR2 are DFQATT and SNEGSKA (reference sequence). V was cut by 6 bases and J by 0 bases, with 12 bases left in between. CDR3 region: CSASGVLAKNIQYF. The CDR3 nucleotides are TGCAGTGCCAGTGGGGTCCTAGCCAAAAACATTCAGTACTTC.

This clonotype was seen more than once but under ten times. This chain links TRBV12-3 or TRBV12-4 with TRBJ1-1; maybe TRBD1 (5 bases). Trimming removed 1 base from V and 3 bases from J, with 12 bases in between. This CDR3 is 15 amino acids long. The CDR3 bases are TGTGCCAGCAGTTTAGGGACACGAGTTGACACTGAAGCTTTCTTT. This sequence encodes CASSLGTRVDTEAFF.

V is TRBV6-1 and J is TRBJ1-1; 8 bases are a match to TRBD1. CDR1 and CDR2 from the germline V gene are MNHNS and SASEGT. J gave up 5 bases and V 5 bases, and 25 bases lay outside the gene matches. The CDR3 runs to 20 residues. CDR3 bases: TGTGCCAGCAGTCAGGCCAGTCTCCTTACGACAGGGGACGGAGGGACTGAAGCTTTCTTT. Protein: CASSQASLLTTGDGGTEAFF.

J is TRBJ2-2 and V is TRBV9, with D possibly being TRBD1 (5 bases). Trimming took 4 bases from V and 1 from J, leaving 11 bases between them. This CDR3 spans 15 amino acids. In germline, CDR1 is SGDLS, CDR2 YYNGEE. The CDR3: CASSQPTVNTGELFF. DNA for the CDR3: TGTGCCAGCAGCCAACCGACAGTGAACACCGGGGAGCTGTTTTTT.

This sequence joins TRBV20-1 and TRBJ1-5, with D possibly matching TRBD1 (6 bases). The length of the CDR3 is 13 residues. Germline V CDR1 and CDR2: DFQATT, SNEGSKA (reference sequence). The V gene lost 6 bases and the J gene lost 3 bases, with 12 bases spanning the gap. The CDR3 spells CSAARQDNQPQHF. The CDR3 bases are TGCAGTGCGGCTAGACAGGACAATCAGCCCCAGCATTTT.

This clonotype was picked up many times. This chain connects TRBV9 to TRBJ2-1; D gene ambiguous. Trimming cost V 2 bases and J 0 bases, with 12 bases left between them. Germline V gives CDR1 SGDLS, CDR2 YYNGEE. This CDR3 has 16 amino acids. This CDR3 reads CASSVEAQSSYNEQFF. CDR3 sequence (DNA): TGTGCCAGCAGCGTCGAAGCCCAGAGCTCCTACAATGAGCAGTTCTTC.

In its sample, this clonotype was seen a few times. The chain uses TRBV10-3 and TRBJ1-5; the D is unclear. The germline V gene encodes CDR1 ENHRY and CDR2 SYGVKD. V lost 3 bases and J 5 bases, leaving 8 bases between the germline ends. The CDR3 has 13 residues. The CDR3 DNA follows: TGTGCCATCAGTGACGGGAACTATCAGCCCCAGCATTTT. It codes for CAISDGNYQPQHF.